The present TCR beta chain was sequenced within a study of T cell responses to AZD1222 COVID-19 vaccine. Study outcomes and limitations: Increased Spike-specific TCR breadth and depth were observed after two AZD1222 doses. No day 14 peak samples; only post-peak repertoires were characterized. Of the AZD1222 recipients, only five to seven were seropositive at baseline. As reported, nearly half of all spike-specific TCRs target variant regions that are unmutated.

Regarding this clone: Its antigen remains unidentified.

Here immunoSEQ multiplex PCR was the method, and the copy in TCRdb shows in-frame clones only, minus some. The sample holds 85,000 to 130,000 clones, approximately 91% seen once. V was clipped by 3 bases and J by 0 bases, with 6 bases between them. The CDR3 runs to 14 residues. The germline V gene has CDR1 SNHLY and CDR2 FYNNEI. The source was peripheral blood, collected on day 0 of AZD1222 vaccination. The chain employs TRBV2 and TRBJ1-5; D call uncertain. The source is an adult in good health. The CDR3 sequence is CASSDINSNQPQHF. CDR3 sequence (DNA): TGTGCCAGCAGTGACATCAATAGCAATCAGCCCCAGCATTTT.